This T cell receptor beta chain emerged from a study of control samples from healthy donors and cancer patients. The CDR3 totals 15 residues. V was cut by 4 bases and J by 4 bases, with 16 bases left in between. The V gene's germline CDR1 is LGHDT and CDR2 YNNKEL (reference sequence). Repertoires were generated with immunoSEQ multiplex PCR, while TCRdb's copy carries only in-frame clones and drops some. The sample consists of 50,000 or so clones, roughly 80% of them appearing once. The chain is built from TRBV3-1 (or the pseudogene TRBV3-2) and TRBJ1-1, with D possibly being TRBD1 (6 bases). The sample was blood. The TCR comes from a man aged 70 or older in good health. The CDR3 DNA sequence: TGTGCCAGCAGCCTGATAGGGGGAGCAGCCACTGAAGCTTTCTTT. It encodes CASSLIGGAATEAFF.